The rows below give T cell receptor beta chains drawn from one sample of a study of T-cell memory formation after mild COVID-19. TCRdb reprocessed the 5' RACE reads via MiXCR and lists one record per CDR3 protein. The sample lists roughly 110,000 distinct CDR3 sequences; about 15% were seen once. Sequencing used PBMCs or a T cell subset sorted from them (not recorded which). The receptors derive from an adult woman who had mild COVID-19 (a few samples of this study predate the infection). Cell type and time point are not known. CDR3s include the opening cysteine and the closing phenylalanine or tryptophan. A D gene is named only where the DNA matches it firmly. Expanded clones are given a class, and other clones once, few, many or no size at all.

v_gene: TRBV4-1; len: 12; j_gene: TRBJ1-6; abundance: -; d_gene: -; CDR3nt: TGCGCCAGCAGCCGTGATAATTCACCCCTCCACTTT; CDR3aa: CASSRDNSPLHF
v_gene: TRBV5-6; len: 14; j_gene: TRBJ2-3; abundance: -; d_gene: -; CDR3nt: TGTGCCAGCAGCTATGGACAGCCCACAGATACGCAGTATTTT; CDR3aa: CASSYGQPTDTQYF
v_gene: TRBV6-5; len: 14; j_gene: TRBJ2-1; abundance: many; d_gene: -; CDR3nt: TGTGCCAGCAGTTACCGGCGCCTTGGGAATGAGCAGTTCTTC; CDR3aa: CASSYRRLGNEQFF
v_gene: TRBV5-1; len: 11; j_gene: TRBJ2-5; abundance: -; d_gene: -; CDR3nt: TGCGCCAGCAGTACTTCAGAGACCCAGTACTTC; CDR3aa: CASSTSETQYF
v_gene: TRBV19; len: 12; j_gene: TRBJ1-1; abundance: many; d_gene: -; CDR3nt: TGTGCCTGCGCCAGGGCATCCACTGAAGCTTTCTTT; CDR3aa: CACARASTEAFF
v_gene: TRBV2; len: 12; j_gene: TRBJ2-1; abundance: few; d_gene: -; CDR3nt: TGTGCCAGCAAGGACAGATACAATGAGCAGTTCTTC; CDR3aa: CASKDRYNEQFF
v_gene: TRBV5-1; len: 15; j_gene: TRBJ2-3; abundance: -; d_gene: -; CDR3nt: TGCGCCAGCAGCTCCCCCCGCACCTCGGAAGATACGCAGTATTTT; CDR3aa: CASSSPRTSEDTQYF
v_gene: TRBV4-2; len: 14; j_gene: TRBJ1-1; abundance: few; d_gene: -; CDR3nt: TGTGCCAGCGGACCGGGACCGGCGAACACTGAAGCTTTCTTT; CDR3aa: CASGPGPANTEAFF
v_gene: TRBV3-1; len: 15; j_gene: TRBJ2-7; abundance: -; d_gene: TRBD1; CDR3nt: TGTGCCAGCAGCCAGGACGACAGGGTGGTGGGTCAGCAGTACTTC; CDR3aa: CASSQDDRVVGQQYF
v_gene: TRBV11-2; len: 18; j_gene: TRBJ1-1; abundance: -; d_gene: TRBD1; CDR3nt: TGTGCCAGCAGCCCCCGGGAGGGGGCCCAATTGTTGGACACTGAAGCTTTCTTT; CDR3aa: CASSPREGAQLLDTEAFF
v_gene: TRBV4-1; len: 16; j_gene: TRBJ1-5; abundance: few; d_gene: -; CDR3nt: TGCGCCAGCGGGACACAATACAGGGCTGGCAATCAGCCCCAGCATTTT; CDR3aa: CASGTQYRAGNQPQHF
v_gene: TRBV4-2; len: 13; j_gene: TRBJ1-2; abundance: few; d_gene: -; CDR3nt: TGTGCCAGCAGCCCACCTATGGACTATGGCTACACCTTC; CDR3aa: CASSPPMDYGYTF
v_gene: TRBV24-1; len: 11; j_gene: TRBJ2-1; abundance: -; d_gene: -; CDR3nt: TGTGCCACCGAGTGGGGGAGAGCGAAGTTCTTC; CDR3aa: CATEWGRAKFF
v_gene: TRBV4-1; len: 13; j_gene: TRBJ2-7; abundance: few; d_gene: -; CDR3nt: TGCGCCAGCAGCCAGGGTTTGGGATACGAGCAGTACTTC; CDR3aa: CASSQGLGYEQYF
v_gene: TRBV7-9; len: 15; j_gene: TRBJ2-2; abundance: -; d_gene: -; CDR3nt: TGTGCCAGCAGCCAAAGACAGGACGGCACCGGGGAGCTGTTTTTT; CDR3aa: CASSQRQDGTGELFF
v_gene: TRBV2; len: 13; j_gene: TRBJ1-2; abundance: -; d_gene: -; CDR3nt: TGTGCCAGCAGTGAGCTGGGGAACTATGGCTACACCTTC; CDR3aa: CASSELGNYGYTF
v_gene: TRBV11-2; len: 16; j_gene: TRBJ2-1; abundance: few; d_gene: TRBD2; CDR3nt: TGTGCCAGCAGCTTAGTCTCTAGCGGGGACTACAATGAGCAGTTCTTC; CDR3aa: CASSLVSSGDYNEQFF
v_gene: TRBV5-1; len: 14; j_gene: TRBJ1-1; abundance: -; d_gene: -; CDR3nt: TGCGCCAGCAGCTTGGATCTTAGGGGCACTGAAGCTTTCTTT; CDR3aa: CASSLDLRGTEAFF
v_gene: TRBV5-1; len: 11; j_gene: TRBJ2-1; abundance: few; d_gene: -; CDR3nt: TGCGCCAGCAGGGGGGACAATGAGCAGTTCTTC; CDR3aa: CASRGDNEQFF
v_gene: TRBV6-4; len: 14; j_gene: TRBJ2-3; abundance: -; d_gene: -; CDR3nt: TGTGCCAGCAGTGACTCCCGGGACCTTAATACGCAGTATTTT; CDR3aa: CASSDSRDLNTQYF
v_gene: TRBV10-3; len: 17; j_gene: TRBJ2-2; abundance: -; d_gene: TRBD2; CDR3nt: TGTGCCATCAGGGCTTTGTTAGCGGGGTCGAACACCGGGGAGCTGTTTTTT; CDR3aa: CAIRALLAGSNTGELFF
v_gene: TRBV5-1; len: 16; j_gene: TRBJ2-1; abundance: few; d_gene: -; CDR3nt: TGCGCCAGCAGCTATTCGGAAACGGTCTACTACAATGAGCAGTTCTTC; CDR3aa: CASSYSETVYYNEQFF
v_gene: TRBV7-9; len: 16; j_gene: TRBJ1-1; abundance: -; d_gene: TRBD1; CDR3nt: TGTGCCAGCAGCATAATAATGACAGGGTCCGGCACTGAAGCTTTCTTT; CDR3aa: CASSIIMTGSGTEAFF
v_gene: TRBV12-3/TRBV12-4; len: 14; j_gene: TRBJ2-3; abundance: few; d_gene: -; CDR3nt: TGTGCCAGCAGCCCCCAGCGGACTCGCTATACGCAGTATTTT; CDR3aa: CASSPQRTRYTQYF
v_gene: TRBV9; len: 13; j_gene: TRBJ2-7; abundance: few; d_gene: -; CDR3nt: TGTGCCAGCAGCGGTTACCAGGGGCAGGAGCAGTACTTC; CDR3aa: CASSGYQGQEQYF
v_gene: TRBV9; len: 14; j_gene: TRBJ2-1; abundance: -; d_gene: -; CDR3nt: TGTGCCAGCAGCGTAGGAGGGACGGGTAATGAGCAGTTCTTC; CDR3aa: CASSVGGTGNEQFF
v_gene: TRBV7-2; len: 19; j_gene: TRBJ2-5; abundance: -; d_gene: TRBD2; CDR3nt: TGTGCCAGCAGCTTAGTTGGGTTAGCGGGAGGGATCCTCCAAGAGACCCAGTACTTC; CDR3aa: CASSLVGLAGGILQETQYF
v_gene: TRBV24-1; len: 13; j_gene: TRBJ1-5; abundance: -; d_gene: -; CDR3nt: TGTGCCACCAGCCCCGCTGGCAATCAGCCCCAGCATTTT; CDR3aa: CATSPAGNQPQHF
v_gene: TRBV25-1; len: 15; j_gene: TRBJ2-7; abundance: -; d_gene: TRBD1; CDR3nt: TGTGCCAGCAGTGAAACAGGGGCGCTATCCTACGAGCAGTACTTC; CDR3aa: CASSETGALSYEQYF
v_gene: TRBV14; len: 15; j_gene: TRBJ2-7; abundance: -; d_gene: TRBD1; CDR3nt: TGTGCCAGCAGCCCCGGGCCCGGGACAGACCACGAGCAGTACTTC; CDR3aa: CASSPGPGTDHEQYF
v_gene: TRBV6-5; len: 13; j_gene: TRBJ2-3; abundance: few; d_gene: -; CDR3nt: TGTGCCAGCAGTTCCACATACACAGATACGCAGTATTTT; CDR3aa: CASSSTYTDTQYF
v_gene: TRBV3-1; len: 14; j_gene: TRBJ2-1; abundance: -; d_gene: TRBD2; CDR3nt: TGTGCCAGCAGCCAAGTTGGGACTACGGATGAGCAGTTCTTC; CDR3aa: CASSQVGTTDEQFF
v_gene: TRBV7-9; len: 14; j_gene: TRBJ2-7; abundance: -; d_gene: -; CDR3nt: TGTGCCAGCAGCTTTACTCACAGACCCTACGAGCAGTACTTC; CDR3aa: CASSFTHRPYEQYF
v_gene: TRBV5-1; len: 16; j_gene: TRBJ1-3; abundance: few; d_gene: -; CDR3nt: TGCGCCAGCAGCAAAAACGGTCCCGAGCTAGGAAACACCATATATTTT; CDR3aa: CASSKNGPELGNTIYF
v_gene: TRBV15; len: 15; j_gene: TRBJ2-7; abundance: -; d_gene: -; CDR3nt: TGTGCCACCAGCAGAGAGTGGCGGACCTCCTACGAGCAGTACTTC; CDR3aa: CATSREWRTSYEQYF
v_gene: TRBV9; len: 14; j_gene: TRBJ1-2; abundance: few; d_gene: TRBD1; CDR3nt: TGTGCCAGCAGCCCACCCGACAGGGACTATGGCTACACCTTC; CDR3aa: CASSPPDRDYGYTF
v_gene: TRBV4-3; len: 15; j_gene: TRBJ1-6; abundance: -; d_gene: TRBD1; CDR3nt: TGCGCCAGCAGCCAAGAGGGACAGGGGAATTCACCCCTCCACTTT; CDR3aa: CASSQEGQGNSPLHF
v_gene: TRBV4-1; len: 14; j_gene: TRBJ1-1; abundance: -; d_gene: -; CDR3nt: TGCGCCAGCAGCCCGGACACCAGCGGCACTGAAGCTTTCTTT; CDR3aa: CASSPDTSGTEAFF